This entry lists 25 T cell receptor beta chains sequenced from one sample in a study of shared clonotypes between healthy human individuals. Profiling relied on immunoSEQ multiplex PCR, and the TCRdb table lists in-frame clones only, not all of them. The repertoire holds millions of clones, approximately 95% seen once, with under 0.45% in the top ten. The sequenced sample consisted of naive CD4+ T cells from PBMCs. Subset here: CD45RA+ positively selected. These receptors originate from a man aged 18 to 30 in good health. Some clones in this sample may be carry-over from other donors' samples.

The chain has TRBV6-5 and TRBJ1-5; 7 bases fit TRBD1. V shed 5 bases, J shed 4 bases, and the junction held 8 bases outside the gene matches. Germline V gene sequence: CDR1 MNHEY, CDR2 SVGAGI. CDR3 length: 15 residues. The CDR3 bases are TGTGCCAGCAGTCAAGGGAGGGGGCCGAATCAGCCCCAGCATTTT. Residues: CASSQGRGPNQPQHF.

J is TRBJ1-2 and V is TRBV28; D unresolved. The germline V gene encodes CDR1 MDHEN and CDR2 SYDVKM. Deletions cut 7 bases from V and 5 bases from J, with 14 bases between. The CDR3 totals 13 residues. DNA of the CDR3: TGTGCCAGCAATGGCCTCGAGGGATATGGCTACACCTTC. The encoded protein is CASNGLEGYGYTF.

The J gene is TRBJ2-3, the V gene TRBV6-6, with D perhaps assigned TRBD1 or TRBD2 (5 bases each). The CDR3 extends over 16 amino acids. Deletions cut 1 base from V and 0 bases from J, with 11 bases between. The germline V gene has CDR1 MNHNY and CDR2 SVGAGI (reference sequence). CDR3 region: CASSYYGATSTDTQYF. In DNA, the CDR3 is TGTGCCAGCAGTTACTACGGGGCGACCAGCACAGATACGCAGTATTTT.

This CDR3 is CASSLGWYRGRETQYF. The CDR3 DNA is TGTGCCAGCAGCTTAGGGTGGTACAGGGGGCGTGAGACCCAGTACTTC. This chain joins TRBV11-2 and TRBJ2-5; TRBD1 matches at 9 bases. The CDR3 is made up of 16 amino acids. Losses at the gene ends were 1 base for V and 5 bases for J; bases not matched to a gene: 8. Germline V gene lookup returns CDR1 SGHAT and CDR2 FQNNGV.

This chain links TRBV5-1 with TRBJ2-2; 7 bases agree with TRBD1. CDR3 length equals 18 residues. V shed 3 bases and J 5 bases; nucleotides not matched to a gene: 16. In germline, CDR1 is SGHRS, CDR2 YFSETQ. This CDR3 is CASSSDRAGRLGTGELFF. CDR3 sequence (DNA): TGCGCCAGCAGCTCAGACAGGGCGGGTCGTTTAGGGACCGGGGAGCTGTTTTTT.

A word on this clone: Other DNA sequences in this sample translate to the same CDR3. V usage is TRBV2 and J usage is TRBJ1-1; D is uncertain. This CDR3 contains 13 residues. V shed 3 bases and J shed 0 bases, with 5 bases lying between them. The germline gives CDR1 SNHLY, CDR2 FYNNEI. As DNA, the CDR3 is TGTGCCAGCAGTGAGGAGATGAACACTGAAGCTTTCTTT. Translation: CASSEEMNTEAFF.

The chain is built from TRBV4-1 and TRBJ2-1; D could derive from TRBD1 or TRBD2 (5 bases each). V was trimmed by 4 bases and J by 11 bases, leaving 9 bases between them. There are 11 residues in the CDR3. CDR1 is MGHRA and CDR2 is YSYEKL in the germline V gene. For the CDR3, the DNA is TGCGCCAGCAGCCGGGGACCGAAGCAGTTCTTC. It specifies CASSRGPKQFF.

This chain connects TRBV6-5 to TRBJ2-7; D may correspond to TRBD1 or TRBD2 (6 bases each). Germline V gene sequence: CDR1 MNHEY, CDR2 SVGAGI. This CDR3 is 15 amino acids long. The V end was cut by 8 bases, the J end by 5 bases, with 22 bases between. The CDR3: CASASWGARENEQYF. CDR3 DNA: TGTGCCAGCGCCTCATGGGGGGCTAGGGAGAACGAGCAGTACTTC.

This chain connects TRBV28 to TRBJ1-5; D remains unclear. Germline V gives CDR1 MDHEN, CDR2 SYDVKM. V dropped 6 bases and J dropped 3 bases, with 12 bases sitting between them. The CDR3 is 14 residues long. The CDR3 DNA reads TGTGCCAGCAGCCCTGTATGGCCCAATCAGCCCCAGCATTTT. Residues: CASSPVWPNQPQHF.

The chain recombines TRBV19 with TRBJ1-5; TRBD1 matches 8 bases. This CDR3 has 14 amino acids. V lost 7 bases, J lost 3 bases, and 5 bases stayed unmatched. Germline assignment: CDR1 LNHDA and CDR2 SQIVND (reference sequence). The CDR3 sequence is CASKEQGVNQPQHF. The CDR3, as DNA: TGTGCCAGTAAGGAACAGGGGGTCAATCAGCCCCAGCATTTT.

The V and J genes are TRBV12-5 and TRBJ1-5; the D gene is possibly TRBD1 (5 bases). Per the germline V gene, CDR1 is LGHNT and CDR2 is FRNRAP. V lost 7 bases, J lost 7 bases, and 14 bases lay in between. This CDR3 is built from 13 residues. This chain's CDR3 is CASAGGMDQPQHF. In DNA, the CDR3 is TGTGCTAGTGCGGGGGGGATGGACCAGCCCCAGCATTTT.

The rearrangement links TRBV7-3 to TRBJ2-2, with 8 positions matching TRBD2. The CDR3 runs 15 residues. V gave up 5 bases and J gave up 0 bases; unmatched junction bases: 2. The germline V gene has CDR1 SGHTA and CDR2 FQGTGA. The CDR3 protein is CASSKLAANTGELFF. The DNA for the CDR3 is TGTGCCAGCAGCAAACTAGCGGCGAACACCGGGGAGCTGTTTTTT.

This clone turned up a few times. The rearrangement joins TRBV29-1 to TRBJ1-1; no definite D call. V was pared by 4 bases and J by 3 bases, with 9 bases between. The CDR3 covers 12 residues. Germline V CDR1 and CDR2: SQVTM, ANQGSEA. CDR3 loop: CSVAGVYTEAFF. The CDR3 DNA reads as TGCAGCGTTGCTGGAGTGTACACTGAAGCTTTCTTT.

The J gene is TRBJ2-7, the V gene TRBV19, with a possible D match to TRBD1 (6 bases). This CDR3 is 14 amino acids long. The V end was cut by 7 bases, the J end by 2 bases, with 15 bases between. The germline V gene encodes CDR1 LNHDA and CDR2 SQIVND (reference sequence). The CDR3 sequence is CASTEGQGPYEQYF. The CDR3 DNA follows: TGTGCCAGTACCGAGGGGCAGGGGCCCTACGAGCAGTACTTC.

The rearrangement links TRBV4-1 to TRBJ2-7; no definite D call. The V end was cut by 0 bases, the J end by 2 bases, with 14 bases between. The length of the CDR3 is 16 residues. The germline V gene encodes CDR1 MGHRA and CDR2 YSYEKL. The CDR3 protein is CASSQEYWGFAYEQYF. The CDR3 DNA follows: TGCGCCAGCAGCCAAGAGTATTGGGGATTCGCCTACGAGCAGTACTTC.

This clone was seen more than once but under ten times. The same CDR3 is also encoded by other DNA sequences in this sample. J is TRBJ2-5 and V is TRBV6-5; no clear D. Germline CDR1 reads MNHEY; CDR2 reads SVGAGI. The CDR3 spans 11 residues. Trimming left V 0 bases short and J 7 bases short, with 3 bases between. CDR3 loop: CASSYSGTQYF. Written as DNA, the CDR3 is TGTGCCAGCAGTTACTCGGGGACCCAGTACTTC.

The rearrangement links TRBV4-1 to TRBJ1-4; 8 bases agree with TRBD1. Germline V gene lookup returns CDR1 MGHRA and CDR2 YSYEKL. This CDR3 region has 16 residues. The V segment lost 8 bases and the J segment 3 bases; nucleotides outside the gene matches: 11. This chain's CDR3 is CASRLTGVLANEKLFF. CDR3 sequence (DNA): TGCGCCAGCCGTTTGACAGGGGTGTTAGCTAATGAAAAACTGTTTTTT.

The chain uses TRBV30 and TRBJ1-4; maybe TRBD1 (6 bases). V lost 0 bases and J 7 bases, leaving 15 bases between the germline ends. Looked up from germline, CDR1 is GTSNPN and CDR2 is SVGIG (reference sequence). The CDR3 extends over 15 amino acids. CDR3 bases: TGTGCCTGGAGTGTAGGAGTAGGGGGTAGTGAAAAACTGTTTTTT. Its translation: CAWSVGVGGSEKLFF.

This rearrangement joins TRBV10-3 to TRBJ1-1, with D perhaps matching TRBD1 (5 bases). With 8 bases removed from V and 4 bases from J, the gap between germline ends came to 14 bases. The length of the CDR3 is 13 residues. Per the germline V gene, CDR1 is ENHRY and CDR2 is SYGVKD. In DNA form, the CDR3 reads TGTGCCATCGGTGGGGCGGGTGGCACTGAAGCTTTCTTT. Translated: CAIGGAGGTEAFF.

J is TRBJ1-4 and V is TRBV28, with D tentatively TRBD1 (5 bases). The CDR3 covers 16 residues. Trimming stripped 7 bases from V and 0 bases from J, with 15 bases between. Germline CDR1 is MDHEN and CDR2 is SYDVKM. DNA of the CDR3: TGTGCCAGCACCCCGGGCGAAGGGGCAACTAATGAAAAACTGTTTTTT. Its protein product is CASTPGEGATNEKLFF.

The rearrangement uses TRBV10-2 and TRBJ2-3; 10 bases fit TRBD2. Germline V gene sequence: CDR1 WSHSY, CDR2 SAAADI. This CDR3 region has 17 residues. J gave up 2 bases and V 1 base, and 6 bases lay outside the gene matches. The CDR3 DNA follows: TGCGCCAGCAGTGAGTTTCGAGCGGGAGGGTACACAGATACGCAGTATTTT. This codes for CASSEFRAGGYTDTQYF.

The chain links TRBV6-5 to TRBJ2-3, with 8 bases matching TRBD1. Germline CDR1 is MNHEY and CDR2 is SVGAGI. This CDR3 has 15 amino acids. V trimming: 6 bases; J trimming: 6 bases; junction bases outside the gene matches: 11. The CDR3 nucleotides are TGTGCCAGCAGATACCAGGACAGGGAGTGGGATACGCAGTATTTT. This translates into CASRYQDREWDTQYF.

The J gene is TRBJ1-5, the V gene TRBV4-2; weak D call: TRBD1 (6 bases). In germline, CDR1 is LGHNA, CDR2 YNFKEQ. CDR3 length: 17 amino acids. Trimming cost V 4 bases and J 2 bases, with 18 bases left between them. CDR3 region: CASSPGLGAYRNQPQHF. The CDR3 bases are TGTGCCAGCAGCCCCGGCCTGGGGGCTTATCGCAATCAGCCCCAGCATTTT.

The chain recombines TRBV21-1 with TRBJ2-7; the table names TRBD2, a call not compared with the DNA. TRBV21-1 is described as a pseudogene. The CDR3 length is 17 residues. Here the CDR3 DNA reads TGTGCCAGCAGCCCCCAAACGGTTGTTTTTCCTACCTACGAGCAGTACTTC. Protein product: CASSPQTVVFPTYEQYF.

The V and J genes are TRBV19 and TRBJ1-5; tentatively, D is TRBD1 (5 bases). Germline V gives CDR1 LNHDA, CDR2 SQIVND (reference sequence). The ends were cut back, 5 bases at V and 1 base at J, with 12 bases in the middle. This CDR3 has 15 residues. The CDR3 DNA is TGTGCCAGTAGTGCCCCCGGGACGAGCAATCAGCCCCAGCATTTT. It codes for CASSAPGTSNQPQHF. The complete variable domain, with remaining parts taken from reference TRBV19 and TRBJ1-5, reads DGGITQSPKYLFRKEGQNVTLSCEQNLNHDAMYWYRQDPGQGLRLIYYSQIVNDFQKGDIAEGYSVSREKKESFPLTVTSAQKNPTAFYLCASSAPGTSNQPQHFGDGTRLSIL.